Sequencing of this T cell receptor beta chain was carried out in a study of blood T cell repertoires in COVID-19. Study-level information: Nucleic acid was either cDNA or gDNA, and it came from T cells, B-cell-depleted T cells, or PBMCs.

Libraries were prepared by immunoSEQ multiplex PCR; TCRdb keeps only in-frame clonotypes and omits some of them. Here the sample spans around 120,000 clones, around 90% being singletons. Trimming cost V 5 bases and J 8 bases, with 10 bases left between them. Germline V gives CDR1 SGHNT, CDR2 YENEEA. This CDR3 has 12 amino acids. This receptor was obtained from a man aged 50 to 60 with active COVID-19. The V call is TRBV11-3, the J call TRBJ2-1; tentative D call: TRBD2 (6 bases). The sample taken for sequencing was peripheral blood. CDR3 DNA sequence: TGTGCCAGCAGCGTTGGGGAGGATGAGCAGTTCTTC. It is translated as CASSVGEDEQFF.